These 32 T cell receptor beta chains originate from one sample sequenced in a study of CD8+CD57+ T cells in acquired aplastic anemia. The TCR beta profiling, which covered VDJ combination and CDR3 sequence, was carried out using genomic DNA as the template. TCRdb ran MiXCR on the reads and lists one entry per CDR3 protein. The data contain 150,000 to 200,000 distinct CDR3 sequences, 48% of them singletons. Sequenced patients had shown CD8+CD57+ cell expansion by flow cytometry. The sequenced material came from sorted CD4+, CD8+, or CD8+CD57+ T cells (not recorded which) from PBMCs. These receptor sequences come from a human donor with aplastic anemia.

This clonotype has at least ten counts. The rearrangement uses TRBV6-5 and TRBJ1-2; no clear D gene. The CDR3 consists of 15 residues. CDR1 MNHEY and CDR2 SVGAGI come from the germline V gene. Trimming stripped 2 bases from V and 8 bases from J, with 18 bases between. The CDR3 DNA sequence: TGTGCCAGCAGTTACAGTGGAACGGCAGATAAGGGCTACACCTTC. It encodes CASSYSGTADKGYTF.

As to this clonotype: One junction end disagrees with the germline gene, perhaps due to a read error. The rearrangement links TRBV7-8 to TRBJ1-1; D may be TRBD1 (6 bases). This CDR3 has 16 amino acids. Germline CDR1 reads SGHVS; CDR2 reads FQNEAQ. The chain's CDR3 is CASSQEVGGVDTEASF. CDR3 DNA: TGTGCCAGCAGCCAGGAGGTGGGGGGCGTTGACACTGAAGCTTCCTTT.

The rearrangement uses TRBV25-1 and TRBJ2-7; 14 bases match TRBD2. CDR1 is MGHDK, CDR2 SYGVNS, per germline. Trimming cost V 4 bases and J 0 bases; bases outside gene matches: 8. This CDR3 has 18 residues. This CDR3 reads CASSGPGLAGDTSYEQYF. DNA for the CDR3: TGTGCCAGCAGTGGCCCGGGACTAGCGGGAGACACCTCCTACGAGCAGTACTTC.

The table lists this clonotype with a count of one. CDR3 sequence (DNA): TGTGCCAGCAGTAAGCAGTCGGGGGGCACGGAGACCCAGTACTTC. It codes for CASSKQSGGTETQYF. V usage is TRBV6-1 and J usage is TRBJ2-5, with D tentatively TRBD2 (7 bases). Trimming left V 5 bases short and J 5 bases short, with 18 bases between. Per the germline V gene, CDR1 is MNHNS and CDR2 is SASEGT. This CDR3 is built from 15 residues.

Details on this clonotype: A much larger clonotype is one base distant, so this may be a read error. The CDR3: CASSQELRTVDNYGYTF. The CDR3 DNA is TGCGCCAGCAGCCAAGAACTAAGGACAGTGGATAACTATGGCTACACCTTC. The chain carries TRBV4-1 and TRBJ1-2, with a possible D match to TRBD1 (6 bases). The CDR3 totals 17 residues. V was trimmed by 0 bases and J by 1 base, leaving 15 bases between them. Germline values: CDR1 MGHRA, CDR2 YSYEKL.

V is TRBV11-2 and J is TRBJ2-3, with TRBD1 matching 7 bases. This CDR3 has 14 amino acids. V lost 5 bases, J lost 3 bases, and 5 bases stayed unmatched. The germline V gene encodes CDR1 SGHAT and CDR2 FQNNGV. As DNA, the CDR3 is TGTGCCAGCAGCCCACAGGGGCAAACAGATACGCAGTATTTT. Its protein product is CASSPQGQTDTQYF. The full variable domain, with the rest looked up from reference TRBV11-2 and TRBJ2-3, is EAGVAQSPRYKIIEKRQSVAFWCNPISGHATLYWYQQILGQGPKLLIQFQNNGVVDDSQLPKDRFSAERLKGVDSTLKIQPAKLEDSAVYLCASSPQGQTDTQYFGPGTRLTVL.

This clonotype was picked up many times. The chain couples TRBV14 to TRBJ2-5, with TRBD1 identical over 10 bases. V lost 4 bases, J lost 5 bases, and 4 bases stayed unmatched. The germline V gene has CDR1 SGHDN and CDR2 FVKESK. The CDR3 length is 14 residues. The CDR3, as DNA: TGTGCCAGCAGCCTAAGGACAGGGGGGGAGACCCAGTACTTC. Amino acid sequence: CASSLRTGGETQYF.

At least ten counts were recorded for this clonotype. The V gene is TRBV7-8, the J gene TRBJ2-1; a possible D gene is TRBD1 (6 bases). Between the trimmed V and J ends, which lost 0 bases and 2 bases, there was a span of 17 bases. Germline-derived CDR1 and CDR2 are SGHVS and FQNEAQ. The CDR3 sequence is 18 residues long. Here the CDR3 reads CASSLATPGDPPYNEQFF. CDR3 bases: TGTGCCAGCAGCTTAGCGACCCCAGGGGATCCCCCCTACAATGAGCAGTTCTTC. Filled out from reference TRBV7-8 and TRBJ2-1, the complete variable domain reads GAGVSQSPRYKVAKRGQDVALRCDPISGHVSLFWYQQALGQGPEFLTYFQNEAQLDKSGLPSDRFFAERPEGSVSTLKIQRTQQEDSAVYLCASSLATPGDPPYNEQFFGPGTRLTVL.

This clonotype was counted a few times. This chain links TRBV24-1 with TRBJ2-1; D is ambiguous. Looked up from germline, CDR1 is KGHDR and CDR2 is SFDVKD. The CDR3 covers 13 residues. V lost 3 bases and J 7 bases, leaving 9 bases between the germline ends. The DNA of the CDR3 is TGTGCCACCAGTGATACGAACTCGAATGAGCAGTTCTTC. Translation gives CATSDTNSNEQFF.

As regards this clonotype: Given a much more abundant clone one base away, this may be a read error. The rearrangement uses TRBV11-2 and TRBJ2-1, with 12 positions matching TRBD2. The CDR3 is 12 amino acids. CDR1 is SGHAT and CDR2 is FQNNGV in the germline V gene. CDR3 coding DNA: TGTGCCAGCAGCTCCCCTAGCGGGAGGGGCGACTTC. Translation gives CASSSPSGRGDF.

This sequence joins TRBV29-1 and TRBJ2-1; D remains unclear. The CDR3 runs to 12 residues. Germline V gene data show CDR1 as SQVTM and CDR2 as ANQGSEA. Trimming removed 3 bases from V and 8 bases from J, with 11 bases in between. CDR3 sequence (DNA): TGCAGCGTTGATTCGAGCTCTGATGAGCAGTTCTTC. Amino acid sequence: CSVDSSSDEQFF.

Details on this clonotype: Relative to the germline gene, one junction end is altered; a read error may explain this. The chain uses TRBV10-3 and TRBJ1-3; 8 nucleotides match TRBD1. This CDR3 has 18 amino acids. Germline loops: CDR1 ENHRY, CDR2 SYGVKD. The CDR3 sequence is CAISEGTGQGTPGSTIYF. As DNA, the CDR3 is TGTGCCATCAGTGAAGGGACCGGACAGGGAACTCCTGGAAGCACCATATATTTT.

The table lists this clonotype with many counts. The chain combines TRBV24-1 with TRBJ2-2, with D unclear. Germline V gene lookup returns CDR1 KGHDR and CDR2 SFDVKD. V lost 4 bases and J lost 4, with 12 bases in between. There are 15 residues in the CDR3. The CDR3: CATSDPVYATGELFF. Here the CDR3 DNA reads TGTGCCACCAGTGACCCAGTCTATGCCACCGGGGAGCTGTTTTTT.

This clonotype was picked up a small number of times. A much bigger clone sits one base away, suggesting this may be a read error. The chain joins TRBV7-2 to TRBJ2-7; D is unresolved. With 5 bases removed from V and 3 bases from J, the gap between germline ends came to 5 bases. CDR1 and CDR2 (germline): SGHTA, FQGNSA. CDR3 size: 11 residues. The CDR3 here is CASSMLYEQYF. The CDR3 DNA reads TGTGCCAGCAGCATGCTCTACGAGCAGTACTTC.

This chain uses TRBV29-1 with TRBJ2-7; 9 bases are a match to TRBD1. The length of the CDR3 is 13 residues. The germline V gene has CDR1 SQVTM and CDR2 ANQGSEA. With 6 bases clipped from V and 3 bases from J, the junction kept 6 bases outside the gene matches. CDR3 nucleotide sequence: TGCAGCGTCGACCCGGGACAGGGCTACGAGCAGTACTTC. It codes for CSVDPGQGYEQYF.

The V call is TRBV25-1, the J call TRBJ2-7; the match to TRBD2 covers 14 bases. The CDR3 length is 16 residues. V shed 2 bases and J 7 bases; nucleotides not matched to a gene: 7. Germline V gene sequence: CDR1 MGHDK, CDR2 SYGVNS. The CDR3 reads CASSEPRLAGGDEQYF. In nucleotides, the CDR3 is TGTGCCAGCAGTGAACCCCGACTAGCGGGAGGGGATGAGCAGTACTTC.

There are many counts of this clonotype. This rearrangement joins TRBV19 to TRBJ2-7; D might be TRBD1 (6 bases). The CDR3 is 13 amino acids. Germline CDR1 and CDR2: LNHDA and SQIVND (reference sequence). The V and J ends lost 6 bases and 2 bases respectively, with 11 bases between them. The CDR3: CASSARGPYEQYF. The CDR3 DNA reads as TGTGCCAGTAGCGCCAGGGGCCCCTACGAGCAGTACTTC. Variable domain in full (rest from reference TRBV19 and TRBJ2-7): DGGITQSPKYLFRKEGQNVTLSCEQNLNHDAMYWYRQDPGQGLRLIYYSQIVNDFQKGDIAEGYSVSREKKESFPLTVTSAQKNPTAFYLCASSARGPYEQYFGPGTRLTVT.

This clonotype was seen a few times. This chain links TRBV20-1 with TRBJ2-3, with TRBD2 matching 8 bases. This CDR3 is 13 amino acids long. V lost 1 base and J lost 6; bases outside the gene matches: 3. Looked up from germline, CDR1 is DFQATT and CDR2 is SNEGSKA (reference sequence). As DNA, the CDR3 is TGCAGTGCTAGAGCCGGGAGGGGTGATACGCAGTATTTT. This translates into CSARAGRGDTQYF.

Here the CDR3 DNA reads TGTGCCAGCAGCTTTTCTGGACAGGGATTTGGAGGCTACACCTTC. It translates to CASSFSGQGFGGYTF. The rearrangement links TRBV7-9 to TRBJ1-2; TRBD1 matches at 8 bases. V trimming: 3 bases; J trimming: 8 bases; junction bases outside the gene matches: 11. The length of the CDR3 is 15 residues. Germline CDR1 SEHNR, CDR2 FQNEAQ (reference sequence).

Comments on this clonotype: A much more abundant neighbour one base away suggests this may be a read error. The rearrangement links TRBV30 to TRBJ2-7; 7 nucleotides agree with TRBD2. The CDR3 is 12 amino acids. CDR1 GTSNPN and CDR2 SVGIG come from the germline V gene (reference sequence). The CDR3 protein is CTWGGRVIEQYF. The CDR3 coding sequence is TGTACCTGGGGGGGGAGGGTGATCGAGCAGTACTTC. The full variable domain, completed using reference TRBV30 and TRBJ2-7, is SQTIHQWPATLVQPVGSPLSLECTVEGTSNPNLYWYRQAAGRGLQLLFYSVGIGQISSEVPQNLSASRPQDRQFILSSKKLLLSDSGFYLCTWGGRVIEQYFGPGTRLTVT.

In regard to this clonotype: This may be a read error, as it is one base from a much larger clone. V is TRBV7-8 and J is TRBJ2-4; 7 bases align to TRBD1. CDR1 and CDR2 (germline): SGHVS, FQNEAQ. CDR3 length equals 15 residues. The CDR3 DNA sequence: TGTGCCGGCAGCCTATCCGGGACAGTAAAAAACATTCAGTACTTC. This encodes CAGSLSGTVKNIQYF.

This clonotype was counted many times. V usage is TRBV20-1 and J usage is TRBJ2-5; 11 positions match TRBD2. Trimming took 4 bases from V and 5 from J; bases not matched to a gene: 9. The CDR3 contains 15 residues. Germline assignment: CDR1 DFQATT and CDR2 SNEGSKA (reference sequence). The CDR3 DNA is TGCAGTGCTACTCCACTAGCGGGAGAGGTGGAGACCCAGTACTTC. It is translated as CSATPLAGEVETQYF.

This clonotype was found many times. The V gene is TRBV7-8, the J gene TRBJ1-1; D is unresolved. The germline V gene encodes CDR1 SGHVS and CDR2 FQNEAQ. The CDR3 is 12 amino acids. With 2 bases removed from V and 4 bases from J, the gap between germline ends came to 5 bases. DNA of the CDR3: TGTGCCAGCAGCTTACCGTCCACTGAAGCTTTCTTT. This translates into CASSLPSTEAFF. The full variable domain, rest sourced from reference TRBV7-8 and TRBJ1-1, is GAGVSQSPRYKVAKRGQDVALRCDPISGHVSLFWYQQALGQGPEFLTYFQNEAQLDKSGLPSDRFFAERPEGSVSTLKIQRTQQEDSAVYLCASSLPSTEAFFGQGTRLTVV.

The CDR3 loop reads CASGVREGNTEAFF. In DNA form, the CDR3 reads TGCGCCAGCGGGGTTCGGGAGGGGAACACTGAAGCTTTCTTT. The V gene is TRBV10-2, the J gene TRBJ1-1; D not resolved. Per the germline V gene, CDR1 is WSHSY and CDR2 is SAAADI. This CDR3 is 14 amino acids long. Trimming removed 8 bases from V and 1 base from J, with 14 bases in between.

This clonotype has just a few counts. The chain uses TRBV7-7 and TRBJ2-5; D is unclear. Trimming stripped 5 bases from V and 1 base from J, with 11 bases between. Germline CDR1 reads SSHAT; CDR2 reads FNYEAQ (reference sequence). CDR3 length: 14 amino acids. Here the CDR3 DNA reads TGTGCCAGCAGCCCCAGCTCGCTCCAAGAGACCCAGTACTTC. It yields the protein CASSPSSLQETQYF.

This clonotype has ten or more counts. Here the CDR3 reads CASSQDLGLAFQETQYF. CDR3 in DNA: TGCGCCAGCAGCCAAGATTTAGGACTAGCGTTCCAAGAGACCCAGTACTTC. The chain links TRBV4-1 to TRBJ2-5, with 9 nucleotides matching TRBD2. Germline V CDR1 and CDR2: MGHRA, YSYEKL. The CDR3 sequence is 17 residues long. V gave up 0 bases and J gave up 1 base; unmatched junction bases: 6.

The rearrangement links TRBV2 to TRBJ2-7; a possible D gene is TRBD1 (6 bases). This CDR3 comprises 14 residues. The germline CDR1 and CDR2 sequences are SNHLY and FYNNEI. Trimming removed 2 bases at V and 2 bases at J, with 10 bases between. CDR3 protein: CASSEQGTTYEQYF. The DNA for the CDR3 is TGTGCCAGCAGTGAACAAGGGACAACCTACGAGCAGTACTTC.

The chain is built from TRBV24-1 and TRBJ2-7, with D uncertain. The germline V gene encodes CDR1 KGHDR and CDR2 SFDVKD. The CDR3 totals 13 residues. V shed 7 bases and J shed 2 bases, with 11 bases lying between them. Here the CDR3 reads CATRTPSPYEQYF. CDR3 bases: TGTGCCACCAGGACCCCGAGCCCCTACGAGCAGTACTTC.

This clonotype was recorded once. V and J are TRBV5-5 and TRBJ2-1; TRBD1 is a possible D gene (6 bases). The V end was cut by 6 bases, the J end by 3 bases, with 10 bases between. This CDR3 comprises 13 residues. Germline CDR1 is SGHKS and CDR2 is YYEKEE (reference sequence). CDR3 sequence (DNA): TGTGCCAGCAACTGGACAGTCTACAATGAGCAGTTCTTC. Amino acid sequence: CASNWTVYNEQFF.

The CDR3 here is CASSPRGLNTEAFF. For the CDR3, the DNA is TGTGCCAGCAGTCCAAGGGGCCTTAACACTGAAGCTTTCTTT. The rearrangement links TRBV12-3 or TRBV12-4 to TRBJ1-1, with a possible D match to TRBD1 (5 bases). The CDR3 is 14 amino acids. Trimming took off 5 bases at V and 2 bases at J, with 12 bases between the two ends.

V gene TRBV5-6 combines with J gene TRBJ2-5, with D maybe TRBD1 (6 bases). Germline V gives CDR1 SGHDT, CDR2 YYEEEE. There are 16 residues in the CDR3. V gave up 0 bases and J gave up 1 base, with 13 bases separating them. DNA of the CDR3: TGTGCCAGCAGCTTGGTGGGACGACAGGCCCAAGAGACCCAGTACTTC. This sequence encodes CASSLVGRQAQETQYF.

This clonotype was found many times. The V gene is TRBV19, the J gene TRBJ2-7; 10 bases fit TRBD2. V was clipped by 7 bases and J by 2 bases; unmatched bases: 5. This CDR3 region has 14 residues. Germline loops: CDR1 LNHDA, CDR2 SQIVND (reference sequence). The CDR3 protein is CASTPTSGPYEQYF. The CDR3 DNA sequence: TGTGCCAGTACCCCGACTAGCGGGCCCTACGAGCAGTACTTC.